The 24 T cell receptor beta chains reported below all come from one sample, sequenced in a study of blood T cell repertoires in COVID-19. This table comes from immunoSEQ multiplex PCR, and its TCRdb copy is limited to in-frame clones, with some not included. The table has about 390,000 clones, more than 75% seen once. Input material: PBMCs or T cells enriched from blood (not recorded which). The source of these receptors is a woman between 50 and 59 years old who had recovered from COVID-19.

This chain joins TRBV9 and TRBJ2-1, with 11 bases matching TRBD2. The CDR3 runs to 19 residues. V shed 3 bases and J 0 bases; nucleotides not matched to a gene: 11. Germline CDR1 and CDR2: SGDLS and YYNGEE. The CDR3 is CASSASSGGPDSSYNEQFF. DNA for the CDR3: TGTGCCAGCAGCGCCTCTAGCGGGGGGCCGGATAGCTCCTACAATGAGCAGTTCTTC. Full variable domain (rest looked up from reference TRBV9 and TRBJ2-1): DSGVTQTPKHLITATGQRVTLRCSPRSGDLSVYWYQQSLDQGLQFLIQYYNGEERAKGNILERFSAQQFPDLHSELNLSSLELGDSALYFCASSASSGGPDSSYNEQFFGPGTRLTVL.

The CDR3 nucleotides are TGTGCCAGCTCACCTACGTTGGCCAATAATGAAAAACTGTTTTTT. Its protein is CASSPTLANNEKLFF. This sequence joins TRBV18 and TRBJ1-4, with D unresolved. CDR1 is KGHSH, CDR2 LQKENI, per germline. CDR3 length: 15 residues. V was clipped by 3 bases and J by 4 bases, with 12 bases between them.

This sequence joins TRBV5-6 and TRBJ2-3, with TRBD2 identical over 11 bases. Germline V CDR1 and CDR2: SGHDT, YYEEEE. V shed 4 bases, J shed 5 bases, and the junction held 9 bases outside the gene matches. The CDR3 is made up of 16 amino acids. CDR3 nucleotides: TGTGCCAGCAGCCCACGCCCTAGCGGGGGGATAGATACGCAGTATTTT. As protein: CASSPRPSGGIDTQYF.

This rearrangement joins TRBV6-4 to TRBJ1-2, with TRBD1 identical over 7 bases. This CDR3 is built from 15 residues. Germline V lookup: CDR1 MRHNA, CDR2 SNTAGT. With 1 base clipped from V and 7 bases from J, the junction kept 9 bases outside the gene matches. DNA for the CDR3: TGTGCCAGCAGTGACTTTGAAGACAGGGTGGGTGGCTACACCTTC. As protein: CASSDFEDRVGGYTF.

As regards this clone: The sample carries other DNA sequences with the same CDR3. The V gene is TRBV7-9, the J gene TRBJ1-6, with 9 bases lining up with TRBD1. The CDR3 runs 15 residues. The germline V gene encodes CDR1 SEHNR and CDR2 FQNEAQ (reference sequence). J gave up 8 bases and V 1 base, and 3 bases lay outside the gene matches. The CDR3 DNA is TGTGCCAGCAGCTTAGAGGGACAGGGTTATTCACCCCTCCACTTT. Translating gives CASSLEGQGYSPLHF. Complete variable domain (other parts from reference TRBV7-9 and TRBJ1-6): DTGVSQNPRHKITKRGQNVTFRCDPISEHNRLYWYRQTLGQGPEFLTYFQNEAQLEKSRLLSDRFSAERPKGSFSTLEIQRTEQGDSAMYLCASSLEGQGYSPLHFGNGTRLTVT.

V usage is TRBV7-9 and J usage is TRBJ1-6, with D unresolved. The CDR3 covers 13 residues. Looked up from germline, CDR1 is SEHNR and CDR2 is FQNEAQ (reference sequence). V was shortened by 4 bases and J by 10 bases, with 11 bases between the two germline ends. CDR3 residues: CASSSSYWSPLHF. CDR3 DNA: TGTGCCAGCAGCTCTAGCTACTGGTCACCCCTCCACTTT.

The V gene is TRBV29-1, the J gene TRBJ2-5; TRBD1 is a possible D gene (5 bases). The CDR3 loop spans 13 amino acids. CDR1 and CDR2 (germline): SQVTM, ANQGSEA. V lost 7 bases to trimming and J lost 1 base, with 13 bases between them. This CDR3 reads CSAWGQPQETQYF. The CDR3 DNA follows: TGCAGCGCGTGGGGCCAGCCCCAAGAGACCCAGTACTTC.

The table lists this clone with a few counts. The gene calls are TRBV10-3 and TRBJ2-1, with a weak D call TRBD2 (6 bases). The CDR3 contains 16 residues. Germline lookup yields CDR1 ENHRY and CDR2 SYGVKD. V dropped 3 bases and J dropped 8 bases, with 20 bases sitting between them. The CDR3 bases are TGTGCCATCAGTGATCCGGGACTCCCGCCCCCCGATGAGCAGTTCTTC. Translating it yields CAISDPGLPPPDEQFF.

This sequence joins TRBV27 and TRBJ1-2; D possibly corresponds to TRBD1 (6 bases). CDR3 length equals 14 residues. CDR1 is MNHEY and CDR2 is SMNVEV in the germline V gene (reference sequence). Trimming shortened V by 7 bases and J by 2 bases, and 14 bases separated the two germline ends. CDR3 in amino acids: CASTPQGRNYGYTF. CDR3 DNA: TGTGCCAGCACTCCACAGGGACGAAACTATGGCTACACCTTC.

This clone came up once. CDR3 sequence (DNA): TGTGCCAGCAGGCCCCCCCCAGCGGGGGGACGGGGCGAGCAGTACTTC. This encodes CASRPPPAGGRGEQYF. V usage is TRBV2 and J usage is TRBJ2-7; 9 bases line up with TRBD2. This CDR3 spans 16 amino acids. The germline CDR1 and CDR2 sequences are SNHLY and FYNNEI. V lost 6 bases to trimming and J lost 6 bases; unmatched junction nucleotides: 15.

The chain links TRBV19 to TRBJ1-3, with D possibly matching TRBD1 (6 bases). The germline gives CDR1 LNHDA, CDR2 SQIVND (reference sequence). The CDR3 contains 16 residues. Trimming pared 2 bases from V and 0 bases from J, leaving 11 bases between. The CDR3 DNA reads TGTGCCAGTAGTATAAGGGGGGGAAGCTCTGGAAACACCATATATTTT. Amino acid sequence: CASSIRGGSSGNTIYF.

The rearrangement joins TRBV5-1 to TRBJ2-2; 16 bases map to TRBD2. The CDR3 covers 18 residues. The trim removed 4 bases at V and 4 bases at J, leaving 7 bases unmatched. Germline V gives CDR1 SGHRS, CDR2 YFSETQ. The CDR3 sequence is CASSPGLAGGPSTGELFF. CDR3 bases: TGCGCCAGCAGCCCGGGACTAGCGGGGGGGCCGAGCACCGGGGAGCTGTTTTTT.

This chain joins TRBV5-5 and TRBJ1-2; TRBD1 agrees at 9 bases. This CDR3 contains 17 residues. V shed 1 base, J shed 8 bases, and the junction held 15 bases outside the gene matches. From germline, CDR1 is SGHKS and CDR2 YYEKEE (reference sequence). The CDR3 reads CASSLSPAGQGGLGYTF. The CDR3 DNA is TGTGCCAGCAGCTTGTCCCCCGCGGGACAGGGTGGTCTAGGCTACACCTTC.

J is TRBJ2-3 and V is TRBV2, with D unresolved. Trimming removed 5 bases at V and 0 bases at J, with 9 bases between. The V gene's germline CDR1 is SNHLY and CDR2 FYNNEI. The CDR3 has 14 residues. Here the CDR3 reads CASSKGISTDTQYF. CDR3 DNA sequence: TGTGCCAGCAGTAAAGGTATTAGCACAGATACGCAGTATTTT.

The chain uses TRBV7-2 and TRBJ2-7, with 7 bases matching TRBD2. This CDR3 is 16 amino acids long. The germline V gene encodes CDR1 SGHTA and CDR2 FQGNSA. J was trimmed by 1 base and V by 5 bases; bases with no gene match: 11. CDR3 loop: CASSRGIAGESYEQYF. The CDR3 DNA sequence: TGTGCCAGCAGCCGGGGTATTGCGGGGGAATCCTACGAGCAGTACTTC.

This clone was seen just once. The chain has TRBV2 and TRBJ2-1; 9 positions agree with TRBD2. J gave up 6 bases and V 6 bases, and 12 bases lay outside the gene matches. This CDR3 contains 16 residues. The germline CDR1 and CDR2 sequences are SNHLY and FYNNEI. The CDR3 DNA sequence: TGTGCCAGCAGGGCTCTCGGTTTGCGGGGGGGCAATGAGCAGTTCTTC. Translated, it gives CASRALGLRGGNEQFF.

V and J are TRBV28 and TRBJ1-5; the D gene is possibly TRBD1 (5 bases). The germline V and J ends were trimmed by 5 bases and 0 bases, with 14 bases remaining between them. Germline V lookup: CDR1 MDHEN, CDR2 SYDVKM. This CDR3 has 16 residues. CDR3 DNA: TGTGCCAGCAGTCCAAAGGGCAGGGCTAGCAATCAGCCCCAGCATTTT. Protein: CASSPKGRASNQPQHF.

The rearrangement uses TRBV7-6 and TRBJ2-1; D is perhaps TRBD1 (6 bases). Trimming removed 4 bases at V and 4 bases at J, with 17 bases between. The length of the CDR3 is 16 residues. Germline assignment: CDR1 SGHVS and CDR2 FNYEAQ. The CDR3, as DNA: TGTGCCAGCAGCTCACCGACCGGGACACAATACAATGAGCAGTTCTTC. It is translated as CASSSPTGTQYNEQFF. Using reference TRBV7-6 and TRBJ2-1 for the parts outside the CDR3, the full variable domain is GAGVSQSPRYKVTKRGQDVALRCDPISGHVSLYWYRQALGQGPEFLTYFNYEAQQDKSGLPNDRFSAERPEGSISTLTIQRTEQRDSAMYRCASSSPTGTQYNEQFFGPGTRLTVL.

The V and J genes are TRBV5-1 and TRBJ1-1, with TRBD1 matching over 9 bases. Germline loops: CDR1 SGHRS, CDR2 YFSETQ. Trimming cost V 9 bases and J 6 bases; bases outside gene matches: 6. This CDR3 spans 12 amino acids. The CDR3 coding sequence is TGCGCCACCGGGACAGGGTCAGCTGAAGCTTTCTTT. This gives the protein CATGTGSAEAFF.

V is TRBV4-2 and J is TRBJ2-1; TRBD2 matches 7 bases. The CDR3 has 17 residues. The germline CDR1 and CDR2 sequences are LGHNA and YNFKEQ. Germline trimming cut 1 base from V and 4 bases from J; bases unmatched to any gene: 10. The CDR3 coding sequence is TGTGCCAGCAGCCAAGCTTTGGGGGGGGAAAAATACAATGAGCAGTTCTTC. Amino acid sequence: CASSQALGGEKYNEQFF.

This clone was counted a few times. The chain links TRBV5-1 to TRBJ1-2; TRBD1 matches 8 bases. Per the germline V gene, CDR1 is SGHRS and CDR2 is YFSETQ. V was pared by 4 bases and J by 5 bases, with 4 bases of the junction left unmatched. The length of the CDR3 is 13 residues. The CDR3 protein is CASSRTGNYGYTF. The CDR3 DNA sequence: TGCGCCAGCAGCCGGACAGGGAATTATGGCTACACCTTC.

The rearrangement joins TRBV19 to TRBJ1-2; D remains ambiguous. V was trimmed by 4 bases and J by 8 bases, leaving 11 bases between them. From germline, CDR1 is LNHDA and CDR2 SQIVND (reference sequence). The CDR3 has 12 residues. DNA for the CDR3: TGTGCCAGTAGTACCACTAAGACCGGCTACACCTTC. Amino acids: CASSTTKTGYTF.

Only one count was recorded for this clone. Written as DNA, the CDR3 is TGTGCCAGCAGTGAACCCGGGACAGGGTTCTACAATGAGCAGTTCTTC. Translating it yields CASSEPGTGFYNEQFF. The J gene is TRBJ2-1, the V gene TRBV6-1, with 9 bases identical to TRBD1. The CDR3 extends over 16 amino acids. V was pared by 2 bases and J by 3 bases, with 5 bases of the junction left unmatched. Germline V gene lookup returns CDR1 MNHNS and CDR2 SASEGT.

The V gene is TRBV19, the J gene TRBJ1-5; the match to TRBD1 covers 10 bases. The germline gives CDR1 LNHDA, CDR2 SQIVND (reference sequence). The junction had 8 bases not matched to a gene; V was cut back by 8 bases and J by 7 bases. The CDR3 totals 14 residues. CDR3 sequence reads: CASQRPGQGQPQHF. Here the CDR3 DNA reads TGTGCCAGTCAAAGACCGGGACAGGGGCAGCCCCAGCATTTT.